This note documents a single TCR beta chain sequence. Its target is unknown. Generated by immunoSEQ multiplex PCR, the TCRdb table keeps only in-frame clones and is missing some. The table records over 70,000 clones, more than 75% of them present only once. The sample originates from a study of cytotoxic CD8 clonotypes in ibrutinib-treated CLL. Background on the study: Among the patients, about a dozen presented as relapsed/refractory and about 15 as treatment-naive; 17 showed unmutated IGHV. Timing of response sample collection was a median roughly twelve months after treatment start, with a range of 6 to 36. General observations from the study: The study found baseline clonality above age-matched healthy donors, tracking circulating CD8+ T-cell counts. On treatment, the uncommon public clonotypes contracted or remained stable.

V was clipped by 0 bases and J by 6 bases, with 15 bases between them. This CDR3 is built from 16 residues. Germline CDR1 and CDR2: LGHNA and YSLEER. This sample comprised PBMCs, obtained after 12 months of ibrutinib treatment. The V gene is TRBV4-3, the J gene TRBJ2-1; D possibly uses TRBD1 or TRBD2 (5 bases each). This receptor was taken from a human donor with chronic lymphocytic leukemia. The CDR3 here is CASSQETPGAPNEQFF. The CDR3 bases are TGCGCCAGCAGCCAAGAGACCCCCGGGGCTCCCAATGAGCAGTTCTTC.